The text below deals with one TCR beta chain. This entry comes from a study of blood T cell repertoires in COVID-19. About the study: COVID-19 samples, acute and convalescent, were from the United States, Italy and Spain.

Germline CDR1 and CDR2: SGHRS and YFSETQ. The CDR3 runs to 14 residues. With 4 bases removed from V and 1 base from J, the gap between germline ends came to 11 bases. Participants reported their clinical history, and cohort assignment relied on those reports. A COVID-19 case had been met by exposed participants during the 2 weeks before study entry. Measured with immunoSEQ multiplex PCR; TCRdb has only the in-frame clones, and not every one. The sample has nearly 250,000 clones, approximately 90% seen once. The rearrangement joins TRBV5-1 to TRBJ1-1; no reliable D call. The clonotype was recovered from a man aged 50-60 years who had been exposed to COVID-19. The sample consisted of PBMCs or T cells enriched from blood (not recorded which). As DNA, the CDR3 is TGCGCCAGCAGCCTCCAGGCTCAGAACACTGAAGCTTTCTTT. The encoded protein is CASSLQAQNTEAFF.